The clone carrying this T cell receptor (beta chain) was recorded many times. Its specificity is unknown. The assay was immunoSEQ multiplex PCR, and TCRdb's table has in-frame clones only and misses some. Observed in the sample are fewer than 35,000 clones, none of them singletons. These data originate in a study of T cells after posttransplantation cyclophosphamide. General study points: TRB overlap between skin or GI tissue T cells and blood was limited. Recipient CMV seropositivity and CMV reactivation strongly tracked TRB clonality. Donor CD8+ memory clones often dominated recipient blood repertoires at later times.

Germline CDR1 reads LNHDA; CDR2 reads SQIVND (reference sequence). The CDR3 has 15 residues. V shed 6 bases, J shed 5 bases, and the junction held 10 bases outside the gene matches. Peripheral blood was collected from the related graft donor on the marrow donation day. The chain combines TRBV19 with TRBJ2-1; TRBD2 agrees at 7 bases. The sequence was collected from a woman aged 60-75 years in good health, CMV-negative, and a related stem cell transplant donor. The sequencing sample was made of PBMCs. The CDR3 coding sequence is TGTGCCAGTAGCTTCTTCCGGGAGGACAACAATGAGCAGTTCTTC. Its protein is CASSFFREDNNEQFF.